This passage covers 3 T cell receptor beta chains from one sample sequenced in a study of T cell clusters in autoimmune cytopenias. Each sample's input was approximately 270 ng genomic DNA, 30,000 to 45,000 genome equivalents. TRB was amplified by touch-down multiplex PCR, primer pools A and B combined. Following a re-call of the multiplex PCR reads, TCRdb has one entry per CDR3 protein and lacks DNA. This sample's table reports about 5,000 distinct CDR3 sequences. This sample was also put to use in a study of T cell repertoires in aging, cancer and after chemotherapy.

The sample comprised peripheral blood. The receptors stem from a human donor in good health.

The chain carries TRBV27 and TRBJ2-5; TCRdb's D gene call, TRBD1, goes unchecked for lack of DNA. CDR1 and CDR2 (germline): MNHEY, SMNVEV (reference sequence). The CDR3 contains 16 residues. Here the CDR3 reads CASSLLGGEEAETQYF.

J is TRBJ1-2 and V is TRBV27; TCRdb picks TRBD1, but there is no DNA to check that call. CDR3 size: 14 residues. The germline gives CDR1 MNHEY, CDR2 SMNVEV (reference sequence). The CDR3 region is CASNSDSASSGYTF.

The rearrangement links TRBV5-6 to TRBJ2-4; TCRdb proposes TRBD1, but this gene call is untestable without DNA. Germline loops: CDR1 SGHDT, CDR2 YYEEEE. The CDR3 loop spans 16 amino acids. CDR3 region: CASSLAGGASKNIQYF.